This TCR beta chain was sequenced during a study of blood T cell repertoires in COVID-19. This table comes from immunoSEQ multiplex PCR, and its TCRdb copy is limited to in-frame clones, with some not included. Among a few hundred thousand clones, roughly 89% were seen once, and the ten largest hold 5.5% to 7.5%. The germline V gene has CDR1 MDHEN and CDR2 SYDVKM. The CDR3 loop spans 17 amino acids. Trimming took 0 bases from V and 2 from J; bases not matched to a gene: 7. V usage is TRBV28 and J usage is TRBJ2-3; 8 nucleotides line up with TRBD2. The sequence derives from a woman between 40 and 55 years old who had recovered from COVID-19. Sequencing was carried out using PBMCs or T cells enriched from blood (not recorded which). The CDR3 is CASSLWGAGEFTDTQYF. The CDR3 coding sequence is TGTGCCAGCAGTTTATGGGGAGCGGGAGAGTTCACAGATACGCAGTATTTT.